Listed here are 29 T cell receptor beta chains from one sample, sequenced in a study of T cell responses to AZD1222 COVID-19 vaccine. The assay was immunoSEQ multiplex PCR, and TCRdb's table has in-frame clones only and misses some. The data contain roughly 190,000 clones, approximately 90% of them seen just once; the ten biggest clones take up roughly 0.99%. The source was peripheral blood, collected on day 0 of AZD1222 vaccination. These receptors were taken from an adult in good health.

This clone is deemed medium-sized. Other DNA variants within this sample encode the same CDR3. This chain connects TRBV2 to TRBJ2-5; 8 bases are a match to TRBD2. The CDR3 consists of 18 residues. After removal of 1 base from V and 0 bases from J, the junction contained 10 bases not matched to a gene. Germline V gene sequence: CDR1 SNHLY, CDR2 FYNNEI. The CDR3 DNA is TGTGCCAGCAGTGAAGGTCTAGCGGGCCCTCTGTACCAAGAGACCCAGTACTTC. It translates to CASSEGLAGPLYQETQYF.

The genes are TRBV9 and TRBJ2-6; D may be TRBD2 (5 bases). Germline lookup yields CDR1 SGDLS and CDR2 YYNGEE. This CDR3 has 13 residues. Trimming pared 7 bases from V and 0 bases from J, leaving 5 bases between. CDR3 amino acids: CASGSSGANVLTF. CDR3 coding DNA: TGTGCCAGCGGGAGCTCTGGGGCCAACGTCCTGACTTTC.

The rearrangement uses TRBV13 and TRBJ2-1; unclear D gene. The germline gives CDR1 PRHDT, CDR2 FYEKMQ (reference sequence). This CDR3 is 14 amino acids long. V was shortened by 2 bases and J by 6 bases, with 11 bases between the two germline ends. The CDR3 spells CASSLPVRPNEQFF. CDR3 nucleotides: TGTGCCAGCAGCTTACCCGTTAGGCCCAATGAGCAGTTCTTC.

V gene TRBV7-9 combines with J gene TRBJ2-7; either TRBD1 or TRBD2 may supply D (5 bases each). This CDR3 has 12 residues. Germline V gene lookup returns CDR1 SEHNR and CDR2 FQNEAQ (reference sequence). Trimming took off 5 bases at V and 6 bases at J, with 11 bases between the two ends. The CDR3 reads CASSPGTGEQYF. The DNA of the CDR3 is TGTGCCAGCAGCCCCGGGACGGGCGAGCAGTACTTC.

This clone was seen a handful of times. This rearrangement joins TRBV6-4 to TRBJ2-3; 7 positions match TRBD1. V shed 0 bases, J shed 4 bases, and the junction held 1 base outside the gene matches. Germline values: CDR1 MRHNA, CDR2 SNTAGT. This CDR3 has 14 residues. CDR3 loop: CASSDSTGADTQYF. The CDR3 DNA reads TGTGCCAGCAGTGACTCAACAGGGGCAGATACGCAGTATTTT.

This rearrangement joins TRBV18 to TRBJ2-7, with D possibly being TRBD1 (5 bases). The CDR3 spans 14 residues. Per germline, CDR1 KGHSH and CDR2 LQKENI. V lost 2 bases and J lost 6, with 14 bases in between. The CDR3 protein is CASSPSPGISEQYF. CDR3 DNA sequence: TGTGCCAGCTCACCATCGCCAGGGATTAGCGAGCAGTACTTC.

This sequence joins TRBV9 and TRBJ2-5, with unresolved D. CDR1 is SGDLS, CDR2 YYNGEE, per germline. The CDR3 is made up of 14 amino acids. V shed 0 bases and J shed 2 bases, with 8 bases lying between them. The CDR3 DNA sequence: TGTGCCAGCAGCGTAGATGTAGGGCAAGAGACCCAGTACTTC. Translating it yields CASSVDVGQETQYF.

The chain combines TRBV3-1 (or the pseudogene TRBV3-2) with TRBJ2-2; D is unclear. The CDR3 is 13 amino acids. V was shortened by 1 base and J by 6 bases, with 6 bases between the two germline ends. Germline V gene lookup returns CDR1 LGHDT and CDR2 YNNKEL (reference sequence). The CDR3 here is CASSQGVAGELFF. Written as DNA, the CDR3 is TGTGCCAGCAGCCAAGGGGTCGCCGGGGAGCTGTTTTTT.

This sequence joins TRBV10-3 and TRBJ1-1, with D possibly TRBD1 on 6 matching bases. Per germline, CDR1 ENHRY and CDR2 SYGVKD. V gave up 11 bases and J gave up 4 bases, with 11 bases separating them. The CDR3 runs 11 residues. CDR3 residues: CASRGPTEAFF. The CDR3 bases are TGTGCCTCCAGGGGCCCCACTGAAGCTTTCTTT.

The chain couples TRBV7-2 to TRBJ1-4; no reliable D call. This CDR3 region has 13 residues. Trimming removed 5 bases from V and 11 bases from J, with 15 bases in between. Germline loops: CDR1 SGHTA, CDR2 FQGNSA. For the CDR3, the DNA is TGTGCCAGCAGCCCCGGCACCAGTCTCAAACTGTTTTTT. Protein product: CASSPGTSLKLFF. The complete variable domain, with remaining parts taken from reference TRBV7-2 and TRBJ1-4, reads GAGVSQSPSNKVTEKGKDVELRCDPISGHTALYWYRQSLGQGLEFLIYFQGNSAPDKSGLPSDRFSAERTGGSVSTLTIQRTQQEDSAVYLCASSPGTSLKLFFGSGTQLSVL.

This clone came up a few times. The chain's CDR3 is CASSDSSSGDTGELFF. The CDR3 DNA sequence: TGTGCCAGCAGTGACTCCTCTAGCGGGGACACCGGGGAGCTGTTTTTT. The V gene is TRBV6-4, the J gene TRBJ2-2; TRBD2 aligns across 9 bases. The J segment lost 3 bases and the V segment lost 0 bases, leaving 2 bases of the junction unmatched. This CDR3 is 16 amino acids long. In germline, CDR1 is MRHNA, CDR2 SNTAGT.

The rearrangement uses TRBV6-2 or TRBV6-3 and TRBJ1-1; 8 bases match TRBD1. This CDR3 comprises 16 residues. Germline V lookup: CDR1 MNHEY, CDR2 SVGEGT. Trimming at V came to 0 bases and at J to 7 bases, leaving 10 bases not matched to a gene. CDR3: CASSYSRSGGNVEAFF. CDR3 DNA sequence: TGTGCCAGCAGTTACTCGAGGTCAGGGGGCAACGTTGAAGCTTTCTTT.

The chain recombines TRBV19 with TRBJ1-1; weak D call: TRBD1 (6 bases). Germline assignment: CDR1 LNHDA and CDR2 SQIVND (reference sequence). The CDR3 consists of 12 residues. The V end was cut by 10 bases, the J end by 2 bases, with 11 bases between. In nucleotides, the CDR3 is TGTGCCACAGGACAGAGAAACACTGAAGCTTTCTTT. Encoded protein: CATGQRNTEAFF.

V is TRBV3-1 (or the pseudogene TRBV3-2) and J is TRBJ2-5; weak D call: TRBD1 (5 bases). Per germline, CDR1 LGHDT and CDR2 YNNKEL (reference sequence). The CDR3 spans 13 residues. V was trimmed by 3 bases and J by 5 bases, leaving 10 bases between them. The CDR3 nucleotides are TGTGCCAGCAGCCAGAACAGGAAGGAGACCCAGTACTTC. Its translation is CASSQNRKETQYF.

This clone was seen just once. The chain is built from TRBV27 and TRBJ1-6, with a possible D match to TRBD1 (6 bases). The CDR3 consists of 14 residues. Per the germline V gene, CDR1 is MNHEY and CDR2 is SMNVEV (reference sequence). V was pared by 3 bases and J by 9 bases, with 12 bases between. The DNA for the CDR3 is TGTGCCAGCAGTTTTGACAGGCCGAGTTCACCCCTCCACTTT. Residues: CASSFDRPSSPLHF.

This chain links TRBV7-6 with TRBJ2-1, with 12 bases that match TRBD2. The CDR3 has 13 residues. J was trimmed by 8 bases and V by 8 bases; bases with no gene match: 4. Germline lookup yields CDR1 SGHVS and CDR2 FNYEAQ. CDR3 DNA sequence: TGTGCCAGCTCTAGCGGGAGGGCCCATGAGCAGTTCTTC. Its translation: CASSSGRAHEQFF.

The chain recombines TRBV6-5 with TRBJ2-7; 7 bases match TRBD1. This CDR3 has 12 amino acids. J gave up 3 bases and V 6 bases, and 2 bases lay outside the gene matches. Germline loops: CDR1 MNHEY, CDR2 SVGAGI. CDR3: CASRGQNYEQYF. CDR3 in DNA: TGTGCCAGCAGGGGACAGAACTACGAGCAGTACTTC.

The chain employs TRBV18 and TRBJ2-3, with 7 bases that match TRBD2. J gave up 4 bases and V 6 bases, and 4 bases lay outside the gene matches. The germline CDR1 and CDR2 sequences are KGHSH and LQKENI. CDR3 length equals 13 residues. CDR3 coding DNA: TGTGCCAGCTCTCCCGGACTAGCAGATACGCAGTATTTT. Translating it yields CASSPGLADTQYF.

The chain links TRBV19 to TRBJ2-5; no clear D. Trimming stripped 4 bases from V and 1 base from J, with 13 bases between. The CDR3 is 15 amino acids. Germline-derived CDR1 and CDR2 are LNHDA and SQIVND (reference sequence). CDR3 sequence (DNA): TGTGCCAGTAGTACTTCTCGGGTTCTCCAAGAGACCCAGTACTTC. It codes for CASSTSRVLQETQYF.

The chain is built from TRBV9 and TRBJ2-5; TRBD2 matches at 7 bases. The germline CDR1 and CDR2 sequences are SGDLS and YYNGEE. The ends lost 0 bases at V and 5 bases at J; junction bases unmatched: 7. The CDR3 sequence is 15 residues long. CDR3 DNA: TGTGCCAGCAGCGTAGGCGGGGGAGCCGCGGAGACCCAGTACTTC. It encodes CASSVGGGAAETQYF.

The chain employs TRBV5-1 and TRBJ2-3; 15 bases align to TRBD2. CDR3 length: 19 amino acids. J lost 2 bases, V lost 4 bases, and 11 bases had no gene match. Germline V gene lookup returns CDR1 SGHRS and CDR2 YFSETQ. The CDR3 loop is CASSAGLAGGPTYTDTQYF. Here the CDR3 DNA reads TGCGCCAGCAGCGCGGGACTAGCGGGGGGTCCAACTTACACAGATACGCAGTATTTT.

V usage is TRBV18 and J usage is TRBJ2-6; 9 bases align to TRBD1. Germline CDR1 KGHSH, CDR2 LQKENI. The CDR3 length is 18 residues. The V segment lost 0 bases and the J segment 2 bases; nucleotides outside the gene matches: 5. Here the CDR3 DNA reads TGTGCCAGCTCACCACCGAAGGGACAGGGAACTGGGGCCAACGTCCTGACTTTC. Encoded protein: CASSPPKGQGTGANVLTF.

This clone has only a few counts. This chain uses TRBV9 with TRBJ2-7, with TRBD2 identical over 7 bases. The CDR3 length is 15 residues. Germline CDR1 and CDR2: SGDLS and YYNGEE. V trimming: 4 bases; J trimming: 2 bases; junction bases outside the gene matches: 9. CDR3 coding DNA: TGTGCCAGCAGCCCGGGACTAAGTGATACCTACGAGCAGTACTTC. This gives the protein CASSPGLSDTYEQYF.

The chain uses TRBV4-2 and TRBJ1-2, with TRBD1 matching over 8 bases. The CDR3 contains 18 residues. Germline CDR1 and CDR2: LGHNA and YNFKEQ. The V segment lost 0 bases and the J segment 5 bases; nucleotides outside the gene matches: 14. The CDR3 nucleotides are TGTGCCAGCAGCCAAGATAGCGTCGGACAGGGCGGTGAATATGGCTACACCTTC. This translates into CASSQDSVGQGGEYGYTF.

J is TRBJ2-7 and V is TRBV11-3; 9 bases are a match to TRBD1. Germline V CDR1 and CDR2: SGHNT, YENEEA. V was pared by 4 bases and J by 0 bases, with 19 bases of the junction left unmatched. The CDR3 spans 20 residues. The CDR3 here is CASSSRPEDRGALISYEQYF. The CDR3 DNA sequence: TGTGCCAGCAGCTCGCGACCTGAGGACAGGGGCGCCCTAATCTCCTACGAGCAGTACTTC.

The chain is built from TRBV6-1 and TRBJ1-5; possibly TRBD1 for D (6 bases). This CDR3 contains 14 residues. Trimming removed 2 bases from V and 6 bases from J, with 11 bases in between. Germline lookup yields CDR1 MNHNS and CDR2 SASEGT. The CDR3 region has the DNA TGTGCCAGCAGTGAAACAGGGATGGGTCAGCCCCAGCATTTT. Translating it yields CASSETGMGQPQHF.

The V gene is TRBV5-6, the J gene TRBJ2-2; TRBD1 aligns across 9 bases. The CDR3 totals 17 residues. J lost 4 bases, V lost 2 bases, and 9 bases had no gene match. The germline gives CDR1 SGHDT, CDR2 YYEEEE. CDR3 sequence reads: CASSFFRTGVSTGELFF. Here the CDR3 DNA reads TGTGCCAGCAGCTTTTTCCGGACAGGGGTGAGCACCGGGGAGCTGTTTTTT.

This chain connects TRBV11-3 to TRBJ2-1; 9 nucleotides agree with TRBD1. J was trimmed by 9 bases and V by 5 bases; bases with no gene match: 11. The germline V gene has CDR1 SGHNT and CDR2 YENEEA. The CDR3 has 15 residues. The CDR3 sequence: CASSLGQGLWREQFF. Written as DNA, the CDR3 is TGTGCCAGCAGCCTCGGACAGGGGCTCTGGCGTGAGCAGTTCTTC.

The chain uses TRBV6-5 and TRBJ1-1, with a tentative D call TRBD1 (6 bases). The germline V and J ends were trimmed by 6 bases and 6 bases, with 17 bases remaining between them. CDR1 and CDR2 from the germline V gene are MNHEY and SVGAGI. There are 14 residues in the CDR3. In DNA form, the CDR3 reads TGTGCCAGCAGACCTCACAGGGCCTCTTCTGAAGCTTTCTTT. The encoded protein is CASRPHRASSEAFF.